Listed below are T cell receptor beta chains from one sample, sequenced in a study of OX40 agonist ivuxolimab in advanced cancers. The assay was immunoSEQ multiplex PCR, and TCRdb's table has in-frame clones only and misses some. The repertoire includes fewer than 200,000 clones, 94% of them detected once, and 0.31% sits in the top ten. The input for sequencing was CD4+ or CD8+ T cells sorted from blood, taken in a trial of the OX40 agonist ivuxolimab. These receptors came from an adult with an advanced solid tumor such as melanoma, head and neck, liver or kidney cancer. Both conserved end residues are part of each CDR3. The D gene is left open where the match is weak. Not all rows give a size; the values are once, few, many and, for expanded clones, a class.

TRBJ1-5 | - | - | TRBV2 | TGTGCCAGCAGCGCGACAGATCTCTTATATAGCAATCAGCCCCAGCATTTT | CASSATDLLYSNQPQHF
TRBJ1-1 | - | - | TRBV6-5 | TGTGCCAGCACTAACCTACAGCCTCTGGGAGCTTTCTTT | CASTNLQPLGAFF
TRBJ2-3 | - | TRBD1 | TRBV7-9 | TGTGCCAGCAGCTTATCGGGGACAGCTACGCAGTATTTT | CASSLSGTATQYF
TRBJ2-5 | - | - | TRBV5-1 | TGCGCCAGCAGCCCGGACAGGGAGGGAGAGACCCAGTACTTC | CASSPDREGETQYF
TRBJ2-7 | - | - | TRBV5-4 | TGTGCCAGCAGCTTTGGGGCAGTCTACGAGCAGTACTTC | CASSFGAVYEQYF
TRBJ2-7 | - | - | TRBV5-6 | TGTGCCAGCAGCTCGCAGGGGTCCTACGAGCAGTACTTC | CASSSQGSYEQYF
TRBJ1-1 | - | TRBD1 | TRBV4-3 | TGCGCCAGCAGCCAAGCCGACAGGGGGAATGAAGCTTTCTTT | CASSQADRGNEAFF
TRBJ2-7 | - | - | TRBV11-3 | TGTGCCAGCAGCTACAACACAGGGTACGAGCAGTACTTC | CASSYNTGYEQYF
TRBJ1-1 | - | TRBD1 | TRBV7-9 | TGTGCCAGCAGGGAGGGGACAGGGATTCTCGGAGGGACTGAAGCTTTCTTT | CASREGTGILGGTEAFF
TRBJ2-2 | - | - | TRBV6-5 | TGTGCCAGCACACTAGACAACACCGGGGAGCTGTTTTTT | CASTLDNTGELFF
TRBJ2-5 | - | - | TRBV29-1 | TGCAGCGTTGGGCAGGGCCCCACTGGAGAGACCCAGTACTTC | CSVGQGPTGETQYF
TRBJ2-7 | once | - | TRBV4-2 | TGTGCCAGCAGCCAAGGGTCCGAGTCCCCCTACGAGCAGTACTTC | CASSQGSESPYEQYF
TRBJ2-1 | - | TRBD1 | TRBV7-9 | TGTGCCAGCAGCTTATGGACAGGGAACCACAATGAGCAGTTCTTC | CASSLWTGNHNEQFF
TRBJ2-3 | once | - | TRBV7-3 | TGTGCCAGCAGCTTGCAGGGTTTTACGGATACGCAGTATTTT | CASSLQGFTDTQYF
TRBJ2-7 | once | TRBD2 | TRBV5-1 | TGCGCCAGCAGCTTGTACCGGGCTAGCGGGGGCTACGAGCAGTACTTC | CASSLYRASGGYEQYF
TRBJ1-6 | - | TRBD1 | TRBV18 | TGTGCCAGCTCACCACCGTTTGGACAGGCGAATTCACCCCTCCACTTT | CASSPPFGQANSPLHF
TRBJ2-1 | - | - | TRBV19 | TGTGCCAGTAGTCAAAAAGTAGGGTCGTGGGGGAATGAGCAGTTCTTC | CASSQKVGSWGNEQFF
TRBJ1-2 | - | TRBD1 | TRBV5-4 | TGTGCCAGCAGCTGGGGACAGAACTATGGCTACACCTTC | CASSWGQNYGYTF
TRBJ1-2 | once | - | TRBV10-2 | TGCGCCAGCAGTAGTACCGGGACGCCTAACTATGGCTACACCTTC | CASSSTGTPNYGYTF
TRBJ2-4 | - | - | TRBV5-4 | TGTGCCAGCAGCTTGGTGCCAAACATTCAGTACTTC | CASSLVPNIQYF
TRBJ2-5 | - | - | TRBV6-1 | TGTGCCAGCAGTGAAGAGGGCGCCGGTGAGACCCAGTACTTC | CASSEEGAGETQYF
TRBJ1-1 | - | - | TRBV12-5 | TGTGCTAGTGGTTTGATTTCTCCCCCAGGGAGGGGCACTGAAGCTTTCTTT | CASGLISPPGRGTEAFF
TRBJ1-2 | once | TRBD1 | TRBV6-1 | TGTGCCAGCAGGGTCGAGGGGGCCCATGGCTACACCTTC | CASRVEGAHGYTF
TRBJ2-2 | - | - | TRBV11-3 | TGTGCCAGCAGCCCAATCGGGTTAAACACCGGGGAGCTGTTTTTT | CASSPIGLNTGELFF
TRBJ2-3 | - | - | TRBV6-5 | TGTGCCAGCAGTTACTCGCCGGGTGGGAGCACAGATACGCAGTATTTT | CASSYSPGGSTDTQYF
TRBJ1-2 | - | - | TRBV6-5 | TGTGCCAGCAGTGAGGCCTGGAAGTATGGCTACACCTTC | CASSEAWKYGYTF
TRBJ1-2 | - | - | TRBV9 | TGTGCCAGCAGCACCGGACAGCCGCTCTCCTATGGCTACACCTTC | CASSTGQPLSYGYTF
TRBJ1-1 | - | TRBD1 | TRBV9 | TGTGCCAGCACCCGGCAGGGGGGGAACACTGAAGCTTTCTTT | CASTRQGGNTEAFF
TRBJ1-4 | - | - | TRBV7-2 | TGTGCCAGCAGCTTCGGAGGGGAAGAAAAACTGTTTTTT | CASSFGGEEKLFF
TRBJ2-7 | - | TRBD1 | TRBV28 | TGTGCCAGCACCGGGACAGGACCAACCTACGAGCAGTACTTC | CASTGTGPTYEQYF
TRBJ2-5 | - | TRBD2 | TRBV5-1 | TGCGCCAGCAGCATTGTAGCGGGAGAGGGCGAGACCCAGTACTTC | CASSIVAGEGETQYF
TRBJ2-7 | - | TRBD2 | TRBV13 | TGTGCCAGCAGCCCCGGACTAGCCTACGAGCAGTACTTC | CASSPGLAYEQYF
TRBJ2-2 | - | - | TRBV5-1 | TGCGCCAGCAGCTTGGGACTAGGGAACACCGGGGAGCTGTTTTTT | CASSLGLGNTGELFF
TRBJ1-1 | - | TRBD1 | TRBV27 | TGTGCCAGCAGTTTAGGAGACAGGGCCGATGAAGCTTTCTTT | CASSLGDRADEAFF
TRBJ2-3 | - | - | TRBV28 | TGTGCCAGCGGTCGTAGTAGTACCTCCCCAGATACGCAGTATTTT | CASGRSSTSPDTQYF
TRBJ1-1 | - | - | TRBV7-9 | TGTGCCAGCGCCTTGTCGCCCTACACTGAAGCTTTCTTT | CASALSPYTEAFF
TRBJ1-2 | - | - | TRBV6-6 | TGTGCCAGCAGTTATGGTCGGGGGGCAAACTATGGCTACACCTTC | CASSYGRGANYGYTF
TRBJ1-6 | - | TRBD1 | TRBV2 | TGTGCCAGCATCCTGGAACAGGGGGATTCACCCCTCCACTTT | CASILEQGDSPLHF
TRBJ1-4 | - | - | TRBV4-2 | TGTGCCAGCAGCCAAGATGGGCAGGGAGGTGAAAAACTGTTTTTT | CASSQDGQGGEKLFF
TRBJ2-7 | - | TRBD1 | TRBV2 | TGTGCCAGGGACCGCGGACAGGGGGGTACTGGGCAGTACTTC | CARDRGQGGTGQYF
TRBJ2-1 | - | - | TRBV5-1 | TGCGCCAGCAGCTCCCCAAGAGGCGGTCCCTACAATGAGCAGTTCTTC | CASSSPRGGPYNEQFF
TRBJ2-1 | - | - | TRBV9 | TGTGCCAGCAGCGTAGCAGGGAATGAGCAGTTCTTC | CASSVAGNEQFF
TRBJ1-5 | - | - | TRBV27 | TGTGCCAGCAGTTTATATGGTTCTCTTCAGCCCCAGCATTTT | CASSLYGSLQPQHF
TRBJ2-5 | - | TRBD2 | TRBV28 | TGTGCCAGCGACCGTAGCGGGAGGGAGACCCAGTACTTC | CASDRSGRETQYF
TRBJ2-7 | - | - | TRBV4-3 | TGCGCCAGCAGCCAAGACTCGGCCTACGAGCAGTACTTC | CASSQDSAYEQYF
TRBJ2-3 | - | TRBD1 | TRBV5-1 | TGCGCCAGCAGCGCGAGACAGGGCCTCACAGATACGCAGTATTTT | CASSARQGLTDTQYF
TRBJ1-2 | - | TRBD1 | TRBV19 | TGTGCCAGTAGTATTCCGCCCGCGGACAGGGCCTATGGCTACACCTTC | CASSIPPADRAYGYTF
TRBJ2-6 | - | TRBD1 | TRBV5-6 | TGTGCCAGCAGCCTCGGACAGGACAGCTGGGCCAACGTCCTGACTTTC | CASSLGQDSWANVLTF
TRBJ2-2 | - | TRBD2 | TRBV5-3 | TGTGCCAGAAGCTTGGAACCGCGGGTAGCGGGAGTTGGTACCGGGGAGCTGTTTTTT | CARSLEPRVAGVGTGELFF
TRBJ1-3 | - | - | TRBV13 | TGTGCCAGCAGCTCACAAACCAGGGACGGAAACACCATATATTTT | CASSSQTRDGNTIYF
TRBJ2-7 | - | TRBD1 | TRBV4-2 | TGTGCCAGCAGCTCCGCTTTCAGGACAGGGGGCGACGAGCAGTACTTC | CASSSAFRTGGDEQYF
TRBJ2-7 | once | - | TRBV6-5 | TGTGCCAGCAGGGGGGGGGCAGGGACCTACGAGCAGTACTTC | CASRGGAGTYEQYF
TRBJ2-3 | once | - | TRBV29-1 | TGCAGCGTTGAGGTGGGACTTAACACAGATACGCAGTATTTT | CSVEVGLNTDTQYF
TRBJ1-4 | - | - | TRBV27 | TGTGCCAGCAGTTATTGGTCAGATGGAAAACTGTTTTTT | CASSYWSDGKLFF
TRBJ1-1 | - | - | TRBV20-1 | TGCAGTGCGGGGGAACTGGAAGCTTTCTTT | CSAGELEAFF
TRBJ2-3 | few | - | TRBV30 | TGTGCCTGGAGGGCTAGGAGCACAGATACGCAGTATTTT | CAWRARSTDTQYF
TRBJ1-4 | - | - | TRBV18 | TGTGCCAGCTCACCAGGGTATGATGAAAAACTGTTTTTT | CASSPGYDEKLFF